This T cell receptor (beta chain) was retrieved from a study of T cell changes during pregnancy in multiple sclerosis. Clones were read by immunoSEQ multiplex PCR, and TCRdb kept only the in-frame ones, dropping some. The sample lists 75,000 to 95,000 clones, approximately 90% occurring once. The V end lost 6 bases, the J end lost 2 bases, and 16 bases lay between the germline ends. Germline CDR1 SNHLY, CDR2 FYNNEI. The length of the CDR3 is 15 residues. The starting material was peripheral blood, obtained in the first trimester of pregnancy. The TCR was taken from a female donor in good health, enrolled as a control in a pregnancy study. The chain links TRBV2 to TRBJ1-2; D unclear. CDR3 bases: TGTGCCAGCAGGGTGACACTAGCGACGAACTATGGCTACACCTTC. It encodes CASRVTLATNYGYTF. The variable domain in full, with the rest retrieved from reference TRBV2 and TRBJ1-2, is EPEVTQTPSHQVTQMGQEVILRCVPISNHLYFYWYRQILGQKVEFLVSFYNNEISEKSEIFDDQFSVERPDGSNFTLKIRSTKLEDSAMYFCASRVTLATNYGYTFGSGTRLTVV.